This T cell receptor (beta chain) derives from a study of blood T cell repertoires in COVID-19. Whole-study context: Samples came from the United States, Italy and Spain, spanning acute and convalescent COVID-19.

Per the germline V gene, CDR1 is MNHNY and CDR2 is SVGAGI (reference sequence). The CDR3 is 14 amino acids. V dropped 7 bases and J dropped 0 bases, with 9 bases sitting between them. TCRdb's table, derived via immunoSEQ multiplex PCR, lists solely in-frame clones and lacks some. Here the sample spans 150,000 or so clones, around 83% being singletons. The V call is TRBV6-6, the J call TRBJ2-2, with a tentative D call TRBD2 (5 bases). The clonotype comes from a woman in her 50s with COVID-19, enrolled during active disease. The sequenced material came from peripheral blood. Here the CDR3 reads CASKSGSNTGELFF. CDR3 bases: TGTGCCAGCAAGAGCGGATCGAACACCGGGGAGCTGTTTTTT.